The 12 T cell receptor beta chains reported below all come from one sample, sequenced in a study of control samples from healthy donors and cancer patients (dated by TCRdb to the early 2020s). Library generation was performed with the immunoSEQ multiplex PCR assay. TCRdb holds this immuneACCESS table with in-frame rearrangements only. Some clones are missing; in checked studies, unresolved V genes explain under half, and the rest has no known cause. The sample table shows some 120,000 clones, and 85% to 95% are seen once. The ten largest clonotypes hold roughly 2.6% of the sample. The source material was blood. All receptors come from a man younger than 45 in good health.

V gene TRBV27 combines with J gene TRBJ2-5, with 9 nucleotides matching TRBD1. The CDR3 spans 15 residues. CDR1 is MNHEY and CDR2 is SMNVEV in the germline V gene (reference sequence). The junction had 9 bases not matched to a gene; V was cut back by 5 bases and J by 5 bases. The CDR3 region is CASSPGTGLWETQYF. CDR3 coding DNA: TGTGCCAGCAGTCCCGGGACAGGGCTTTGGGAGACCCAGTACTTC.

This clone was counted a few times. The chain uses TRBV5-1 and TRBJ2-3, with D possibly matching TRBD2 (7 bases). In germline, CDR1 is SGHRS, CDR2 YFSETQ. The CDR3 runs 16 residues. With 1 base removed from V and 4 bases from J, the gap between germline ends came to 16 bases. The DNA of the CDR3 is TGCGCCAGCAGCTTGAATCCGGGGGGACAACCAGATACGCAGTATTTT. It codes for CASSLNPGGQPDTQYF. Supplemented by reference TRBV5-1 and TRBJ2-3, the full variable domain reads KAGVTQTPRYLIKTRGQQVTLSCSPISGHRSVSWYQQTPGQGLQFLFEYFSETQRNKGNFPGRFSGRQFSNSRSEMNVSTLELGDSALYLCASSLNPGGQPDTQYFGPGTRLTVL.

The rearrangement uses TRBV5-1 and TRBJ1-2, with D possibly matching TRBD1 (5 bases). Germline V gene data show CDR1 as SGHRS and CDR2 as YFSETQ. V lost 0 bases to trimming and J lost 12 bases, with 24 bases between them. The CDR3 length is 16 residues. The CDR3 reads CASSLDGGRVRRSNTF. The CDR3, as DNA: TGCGCCAGCAGCTTGGATGGGGGGAGGGTTCGACGGTCGAACACCTTC.

V gene TRBV7-9 combines with J gene TRBJ2-2; no firm D call. CDR3 length: 11 residues. CDR1 is SEHNR and CDR2 is FQNEAQ in the germline V gene (reference sequence). V lost 9 bases and J 6 bases, leaving 8 bases between the germline ends. CDR3 DNA sequence: TGTGCCAGACTAACAGCCGGGGAGCTGTTTTTT. Translating gives CARLTAGELFF.

The rearrangement links TRBV28 to TRBJ1-5; no reliable D call. From germline, CDR1 is MDHEN and CDR2 SYDVKM. Deletions cut 6 bases from V and 9 bases from J, with 15 bases between. There are 13 residues in the CDR3. The CDR3 sequence: CASRTGVLRPQHF. In DNA, the CDR3 is TGTGCCAGCAGAACGGGCGTTTTGCGGCCCCAGCATTTT.

The chain carries TRBV6-5 and TRBJ1-2; no reliable D call. Trimming removed 5 bases from V and 4 bases from J, with 14 bases in between. Germline-derived CDR1 and CDR2 are MNHEY and SVGAGI. The CDR3 is 14 residues long. The DNA of the CDR3 is TGTGCCAGCAGTCCAGGTGACTTGGTCTATGGCTACACCTTC. Its protein product is CASSPGDLVYGYTF.

This rearrangement joins TRBV11-3 to TRBJ2-5; D possibly corresponds to TRBD1 (5 bases). The CDR3 totals 14 residues. In germline, CDR1 is SGHNT, CDR2 YENEEA. V dropped 5 bases and J dropped 4 bases, with 14 bases sitting between them. The DNA of the CDR3 is TGTGCCAGCAGCCAAAGGGGTCCAGGAGAGACCCAGTACTTC. Its translation is CASSQRGPGETQYF.

CDR3 protein: CASSLGTPRTEAFF. Written as DNA, the CDR3 is TGTGCCAGCAGCTTAGGGACTCCCAGGACTGAAGCTTTCTTT. The gene calls are TRBV7-9 and TRBJ1-1; D is unclear. Per the germline V gene, CDR1 is SEHNR and CDR2 is FQNEAQ (reference sequence). The CDR3 sequence is 14 residues long. Between the trimmed V and J ends, which lost 1 base and 5 bases, there was a span of 11 bases.

The V and J genes are TRBV28 and TRBJ1-4; weak D call: TRBD1 (5 bases). Trimming stripped 2 bases from V and 5 bases from J, with 6 bases between. Germline values: CDR1 MDHEN, CDR2 SYDVKM. This CDR3 region has 13 residues. CDR3: CASSLQGNEKLFF. CDR3 sequence (DNA): TGTGCCAGCAGTTTACAGGGAAATGAAAAACTGTTTTTT.

The chain uses TRBV4-1 and TRBJ1-5; D perhaps matches TRBD1 (5 bases). This CDR3 is built from 15 residues. Per germline, CDR1 MGHRA and CDR2 YSYEKL. V was trimmed by 1 base and J by 6 bases, leaving 13 bases between them. CDR3 loop: CASSQVGTRGQPQHF. CDR3 sequence (DNA): TGCGCCAGCAGCCAAGTCGGGACTCGGGGTCAGCCCCAGCATTTT.

The genes are TRBV18 and TRBJ1-2, with unresolved D. The CDR3 is 16 amino acids. V lost 3 bases, J lost 0 bases, and 14 bases lay in between. Germline V gene lookup returns CDR1 KGHSH and CDR2 LQKENI. The CDR3 DNA is TGTGCCAGCTCACCCCGAAACATCGGAGCTAACTATGGCTACACCTTC. Amino acids: CASSPRNIGANYGYTF.

The V call is TRBV5-1, the J call TRBJ1-2; D perhaps matches TRBD1 (6 bases). Trimming shortened V by 1 base and J by 4 bases, and 14 bases separated the two germline ends. The CDR3 has 15 amino acids. Germline V CDR1 and CDR2: SGHRS, YFSETQ. CDR3 loop: CASSLSRGQVYGYTF. DNA for the CDR3: TGCGCCAGCAGCTTGAGCCGGGGGCAGGTCTATGGCTACACCTTC.